The sequence of this T cell receptor (beta chain) was determined in a study of blood T cell repertoires in COVID-19. Study-level information: Samples taken during acute and convalescent COVID-19 were collected in the United States, Italy and Spain. From T cells, B-cell-depleted T cells, or PBMCs came the material, which was cDNA or gDNA.

In the study's own analysis: Nucleated cell number was recorded as an estimate derived from reference gene primer amplification. The protocol was immunoSEQ multiplex PCR, while the TCRdb copy is restricted to in-frame clones and leaves out a portion. V, J and clone size derive from that table, while D and trimming were established from the DNA sequence. Altogether approximately 500,000 clones are present, about 91% being singletons, with the ten largest covering roughly 0.84%. Seattle patients were enrolled during active infection and followed longitudinally. This receptor was obtained from a man aged 18 to 29 with COVID-19, enrolled during active disease. Sequencing input: peripheral blood.

The CDR3 here is CASSSRGAGTSGRGTDTQYF. CDR3 DNA: TGCGCCAGCAGCTCGCGGGGCGCCGGGACTAGCGGGAGGGGGACAGATACGCAGTATTTT. The chain joins TRBV5-1 to TRBJ2-3; 16 bases align to TRBD2. Germline V CDR1 and CDR2: SGHRS, YFSETQ. The CDR3 covers 20 residues. With V trimmed by 3 bases and J by 3 bases, 13 bases remained unmatched. Looking up the rest from reference TRBV5-1 and TRBJ2-3 gives the full variable domain: KAGVTQTPRYLIKTRGQQVTLSCSPISGHRSVSWYQQTPGQGLQFLFEYFSETQRNKGNFPGRFSGRQFSNSRSEMNVSTLELGDSALYLCASSSRGAGTSGRGTDTQYFGPGTRLTVL.